This entry is about one T cell receptor beta chain. Other nucleotide sequences in the sample specify the same CDR3. The data were obtained in a study of blood T cell repertoires in COVID-19. Study in general: Spain, Italy and the United States supplied samples that represented acute and convalescent COVID-19. Sources were T cells, B-cell-depleted T cells, or PBMCs; the material itself was cDNA or gDNA.

As handled by the study authors: Estimates of nucleated cell counts were drawn from the amplification of reference gene primers. Profiled with immunoSEQ multiplex PCR; TCRdb holds only in-frame clones, not every one. Clone size and the V and J calls come from that table; the DNA yielded D and trimming. The profile shows hundreds of thousands of clones, over 65% of them singletons. The V gene's germline CDR1 is MNHEY and CDR2 SVGAGI. CDR3 size: 12 residues. Trimming removed 7 bases at V and 4 bases at J, with 8 bases between. The chain couples TRBV6-5 to TRBJ1-3; possibly TRBD1 for D (6 bases). The TCR originated in a woman between 65 and 79 years old with active or convalescent COVID-19. The sample comprised peripheral blood. The CDR3, as DNA: TGTGCCAGCACCGGGACAGGAAACACCATATATTTT. This codes for CASTGTGNTIYF.